These 20 T cell receptor beta chains originate from one sample sequenced in a study of CD8+CD57+ T cells in acquired aplastic anemia. Profiles of TCR beta VDJ and CDR3 were generated from a genomic DNA template. TCRdb analysed the reads with MiXCR anew, one entry per CDR3 protein. The profile shows about 160,000 distinct CDR3 sequences, 60% to 80% of them singletons. It was patients with CD8+CD57+ cell expansion by flow cytometry who were chosen for sequencing. The sequenced material came from sorted CD4+, CD8+, or CD8+CD57+ T cells (not recorded which) from PBMCs. These receptors were taken from a human donor with aplastic anemia.

The chain has TRBV20-1 and TRBJ2-3; 8 nucleotides agree with TRBD1. The CDR3 consists of 14 residues. Germline V gene sequence: CDR1 DFQATT, CDR2 SNEGSKA (reference sequence). Germline trimming cut 3 bases from V and 6 bases from J; bases unmatched to any gene: 8. The CDR3 reads CSARDRAIWDTQYF. The CDR3 region has the DNA TGCAGTGCTAGGGACAGGGCCATTTGGGATACGCAGTATTTT.

This rearrangement joins TRBV7-6 to TRBJ2-7; D remains unclear. The V and J ends lost 1 base and 7 bases respectively, with 11 bases between them. The CDR3 contains 13 residues. Germline CDR1 SGHVS, CDR2 FNYEAQ. The CDR3 is CASSLEPKGEQYF. In DNA, the CDR3 is TGTGCCAGCAGCTTAGAACCGAAAGGGGAGCAGTACTTC.

The chain recombines TRBV5-4 with TRBJ1-4; no definite D call. This CDR3 spans 15 amino acids. Germline CDR1 reads SGHNT; CDR2 reads YYREEE (reference sequence). Trimming stripped 0 bases from V and 8 bases from J, with 14 bases between. The CDR3, as DNA: TGTGCCAGCAGCTTGGGAGGCGCGGGCGACGAAAAACTGTTTTTT. It translates to CASSLGGAGDEKLFF.

V gene TRBV20-1 combines with J gene TRBJ2-1; 7 bases line up with TRBD2. This CDR3 has 14 residues. Germline V lookup: CDR1 DFQATT, CDR2 SNEGSKA (reference sequence). J lost 10 bases, V lost 6 bases, and 15 bases had no gene match. The CDR3 loop is CSASSGSDGGEQFF. The CDR3 region has the DNA TGCAGTGCCAGCAGTGGCTCTGACGGGGGGGAGCAGTTCTTC.

Notes on this clonotype: At one end the junction does not follow the germline gene, possibly because of a read error. The chain uses TRBV2 and TRBJ2-1, with D possibly matching TRBD2 (5 bases). Germline V gene data show CDR1 as SNHLY and CDR2 as FYNNEI. The CDR3 has 16 amino acids. The CDR3 DNA reads as TGTGCCAGCAGGGCCTTTAGCGCCAGCTCCTGCAATGAGCAGTTCTTC. Amino acid sequence: CASRAFSASSCNEQFF.

This clonotype has just a few counts. The chain links TRBV29-1 to TRBJ1-2; D remains unclear. CDR1 is SQVTM, CDR2 ANQGSEA, per germline. Trimming took off 4 bases at V and 5 bases at J, with 14 bases between the two ends. CDR3 length: 13 amino acids. The CDR3 region is CSVGSRPPYGYTF. DNA for the CDR3: TGCAGCGTTGGGAGTAGACCTCCATATGGCTACACCTTC.

The rearrangement links TRBV7-9 to TRBJ2-7; D gene ambiguous. V lost 5 bases, J lost 8 bases, and 13 bases lay in between. There are 12 residues in the CDR3. Germline assignment: CDR1 SEHNR and CDR2 FQNEAQ (reference sequence). The CDR3 sequence is CASSHQELKQYF. The CDR3 DNA is TGTGCCAGCAGCCATCAGGAACTCAAGCAGTACTTC.

V is TRBV20-1 and J is TRBJ2-5; tentative D call: TRBD2 (6 bases). Between the trimmed V and J ends, which lost 3 bases and 5 bases, there was a span of 19 bases. From germline, CDR1 is DFQATT and CDR2 SNEGSKA (reference sequence). The CDR3 loop spans 15 amino acids. CDR3 sequence: CSASKTASVRETQYF. The CDR3 coding sequence is TGCAGTGCTAGTAAGACGGCTAGCGTTCGGGAGACCCAGTACTTC.

This clonotype was seen a handful of times. This sequence may be a read error, since a much larger clone differs from it by one base. V gene TRBV6-1 combines with J gene TRBJ2-7; perhaps TRBD1 as D (6 bases). V dropped 6 bases and J dropped 3 bases, with 9 bases sitting between them. Germline loops: CDR1 MNHNS, CDR2 SASEGT. CDR3 length: 12 residues. CDR3 nucleotide sequence: TGTGCCAGCAGCTGGACAGTCTACGAGCAGTACTTC. This translates into CASSWTVYEQYF.

The chain links TRBV25-1 to TRBJ1-4; no reliable D call. V was cut by 1 base and J by 2 bases, with 11 bases left in between. This CDR3 region has 16 residues. The germline V gene has CDR1 MGHDK and CDR2 SYGVNS. DNA for the CDR3: TGTGCCAGCAGTGAATCCGCAGGTTCCACTAATGAAAAACTGTTTTTT. It translates to CASSESAGSTNEKLFF.

This clonotype has a count of ten or more. The chain is built from TRBV11-3 and TRBJ1-5; tentative D call: TRBD1 (6 bases). CDR1 and CDR2 (germline): SGHNT, YENEEA. The CDR3 contains 17 residues. Trimming took 6 bases from V and 7 from J, leaving 25 bases between them. The CDR3 DNA reads TGTGCCAGCAGGCCCAAATCCCGTCCAGGGGCAGTACAGCCCCAGCATTTT. Amino acid sequence: CASRPKSRPGAVQPQHF. Complete variable domain (other parts from reference TRBV11-3 and TRBJ1-5): EAGVVQSPRYKIIEKKQPVAFWCNPISGHNTLYWYLQNLGQGPELLIRYENEEAVDDSQLPKDRFSAERLKGVDSTLKIQPAELGDSAVYLCASRPKSRPGAVQPQHFGDGTRLSIL.

The CDR3 DNA reads as TGTGCCAGCAGCTTAGCCACAGGGACAGGCCCTAACAATGAGCAGTTCTTC. It yields the protein CASSLATGTGPNNEQFF. This sequence joins TRBV7-7 and TRBJ2-1; 8 nucleotides match TRBD1. V lost 0 bases, J lost 5 bases, and 9 bases stayed unmatched. The germline V gene encodes CDR1 SSHAT and CDR2 FNYEAQ (reference sequence). The CDR3 contains 17 residues.

DNA of the CDR3: TGCGCCAGCAGCTTGGATGGCGGGAGGGCCGGGGAGCTGTTTTTT. Translating it yields CASSLDGGRAGELFF. V is TRBV5-1 and J is TRBJ2-2; the match to TRBD2 covers 9 bases. CDR3 length equals 15 residues. Germline trimming cut 0 bases from V and 6 bases from J; bases unmatched to any gene: 3. Looked up from germline, CDR1 is SGHRS and CDR2 is YFSETQ.

The chain is built from TRBV14 and TRBJ1-2; D not resolved. CDR1 and CDR2 (germline): SGHDN, FVKESK. The CDR3 sequence is 12 residues long. The V end lost 0 bases, the J end lost 5 bases, and 4 bases lay between the germline ends. The CDR3 protein is CASSQEAYGYTF. The CDR3 DNA reads TGTGCCAGCAGCCAAGAGGCGTATGGCTACACCTTC.

V usage is TRBV24-1 and J usage is TRBJ2-3; 7 bases are shared with TRBD2. The junction had 3 bases not matched to a gene; V was cut back by 4 bases and J by 3 bases. Germline values: CDR1 KGHDR, CDR2 SFDVKD. The CDR3 runs to 14 residues. CDR3 sequence reads: CATSERGGTDTQYF. CDR3 coding DNA: TGTGCCACCAGTGAGAGGGGAGGGACAGATACGCAGTATTTT.

This clonotype showed up just a few times. The rearrangement links TRBV7-2 to TRBJ2-2; D gene uncertain. Trimming removed 4 bases at V and 1 base at J, with 13 bases between. Looked up from germline, CDR1 is SGHTA and CDR2 is FQGNSA. This CDR3 spans 16 amino acids. The CDR3 nucleotides read TGTGCCAGCAGCTCCGGGCGCTGGGTGAACACCGGGGAGCTGTTTTTT. This gives the protein CASSSGRWVNTGELFF.

The chain links TRBV29-1 to TRBJ2-7, with D perhaps matching TRBD1 (5 bases). Germline lookup yields CDR1 SQVTM and CDR2 ANQGSEA. The V and J ends lost 2 bases and 2 bases respectively, with 10 bases between them. This CDR3 comprises 13 residues. The CDR3, as DNA: TGCAGCGTTGAAAGCGACAGCCCCTACGAGCAGTACTTC. Translated, it gives CSVESDSPYEQYF.

The chain is built from TRBV7-2 and TRBJ2-7, with 7 bases lining up with TRBD1. The germline V gene has CDR1 SGHTA and CDR2 FQGNSA. This CDR3 region has 15 residues. Trimming removed 5 bases from V and 2 bases from J; junction bases left unmatched: 9. In DNA form, the CDR3 reads TGTGCCAGCAGCCAGCAGAGGGACAGTCCCTACGAGCAGTACTTC. Translating it yields CASSQQRDSPYEQYF.

Concerning this clonotype itself: This CDR3 fails to terminate in the conserved phenylalanine or tryptophan, so it likely reflects a read error. DNA for the CDR3: TGTGCCAGCAGCTTAGATGCGGGGGAGACCCAGTACTCC. Translation gives CASSLDAGETQYS. The chain recombines TRBV7-2 with TRBJ2-5, with D maybe TRBD2 (6 bases). The CDR3 covers 13 residues. The germline V gene encodes CDR1 SGHTA and CDR2 FQGNSA. V was pared by 1 base and J by 5 bases, with 8 bases between.

The genes are TRBV10-3 and TRBJ2-5, with D possibly matching TRBD2 (5 bases). This CDR3 is built from 15 residues. V gave up 3 bases and J gave up 2 bases, with 13 bases separating them. CDR1 is ENHRY and CDR2 is SYGVKD in the germline V gene. The CDR3 bases are TGTGCCATCAGTGAAGTAGGTCCGGGGCAAGAGACCCAGTACTTC. It yields the protein CAISEVGPGQETQYF.